This T cell receptor (beta chain) was identified in a study of tissue T cells after allogeneic stem cell transplantation. Overall study findings and caveats: Anatomically similar tissues had similar TCR repertoires within each patient. Shared clones across patients were few; motif clustering revealed tissue-specific shared signatures.

The method was immunoSEQ multiplex PCR; TCRdb's version includes in-frame clones alone and lacks a portion of them. The sample carries over 8,000 clones, around 40% recorded once. The sample holds a few counts of this clone. Its antigen is not known. The listed genes are named as in mouse. The read finishes 1 residue shy of the CDR3 end, and the germline J gene is used to complete it. The time point was: mouse harvest day 7 after allogeneic transplant. Each mouse received 10^7 T-cell-depleted marrow cells plus 10^6 splenic CD5+ T cells by tail vein. CDR1 is GFQATS, CDR2 STVNSAI, per germline. Trimming left V 1 base short and J 7 bases short, with 9 bases between. This CDR3 is 12 amino acids long.

Sequencing was done on a sample of skin. This chain connects TRBV20 to TRBJ2-5; possibly TRBD1 or TRBD2 for D (6 bases each). This TCR came from a female BALB/c mouse given C57BL/6 T cells with graft-versus-host disease after an allogeneic hematopoietic cell transplant. The part of the CDR3 DNA that was read is TGTGGTGCTAGGGTGGGGGCGAACACCCAGTAC. As protein: CGARVGANTQY. The CDR3 as a whole reads CGARVGANTQYF.